The 5 T cell receptor beta chains in this list originate from one sample, sequenced in a study of blood T cells in healthy people across ages. Primers used in a second PCR of about 6 to 11 cycles were a sample-barcoded 5' primer and a J-beta primer mix. TCRdb reprocessed the 5' RACE reads with MiXCR, giving one entry per CDR3 protein. The sample holds around 800,000 distinct CDR3 sequences; around half are singletons and the top ten take about a sixth. The sequenced sample consisted of blood. The receptors originated from a man at least 80 years old in good health.

This clonotype showed up just a few times. One end of the junction does not line up with germline, which may come from a read error. The chain is built from TRBV5-6 and TRBJ2-1; 7 bases agree with TRBD1. The germline V gene has CDR1 SGHDT and CDR2 YYEEEE. This CDR3 comprises 17 residues. The CDR3 nucleotides are TGTGTCAGCAGCTTGGCCATTGGGACAGCCCTTTTCAATGAGCAGTTCTTC. It is translated as CVSSLAIGTALFNEQFF.

This clonotype was seen a few times. The chain couples TRBV7-2 to TRBJ1-2, with D unclear. The CDR3 is 13 residues long. V lost 1 base, J lost 4 bases, and 7 bases lay in between. CDR1 and CDR2 from the germline V gene are SGHTA and FQGNSA. The CDR3, as DNA: TGTGCCAGCAGCTTAGACGGGCTCTATGGCTACACCTTC. Translation: CASSLDGLYGYTF.

This clonotype showed up just a few times. CDR3 protein: CASKQGASFEQFF. CDR3 nucleotides: TGTGCCAGCAAACAGGGGGCGTCGTTTGAGCAGTTCTTC. The chain uses TRBV6-2 or TRBV6-3 and TRBJ2-1; 9 nucleotides line up with TRBD1. V shed 7 bases, J shed 9 bases, and the junction held 7 bases outside the gene matches. Looked up from germline, CDR1 is MNHEY and CDR2 is SVGEGT. This CDR3 has 13 residues.

This clonotype was found a few times. This chain joins TRBV27 and TRBJ2-3, with TRBD1 matching over 9 bases. Trimming took 6 bases from V and 6 from J; bases not matched to a gene: 4. The length of the CDR3 is 13 residues. From germline, CDR1 is MNHEY and CDR2 SMNVEV (reference sequence). CDR3 amino acids: CASRVQGADTQYF. The CDR3 region has the DNA TGTGCCAGCAGGGTACAGGGGGCGGATACGCAGTATTTT.

This clonotype was detected only a few times. The rearrangement joins TRBV3-1 to TRBJ2-1, with 9 bases fitting TRBD2. The V and J ends lost 4 bases and 5 bases, in that order; junction bases with no gene match: 6. From germline, CDR1 is LGHDT and CDR2 YNNKEL (reference sequence). This CDR3 spans 15 amino acids. This chain's CDR3 is CASSLGLATDNEQFF. The CDR3 DNA is TGTGCCAGCAGCCTTGGACTAGCGACCGACAATGAGCAGTTCTTC.